This TCR beta chain came from a study of T cell responses to AZD1222 COVID-19 vaccine. Second-dose schedules of about 4 or about 12 weeks were combined. TCRdb's copy holds only in-frame clones and misses some; the assay was immunoSEQ multiplex PCR. The sample shows 100,000 to 150,000 clones, roughly 88% of them seen only once. In the case of this clone: Its antigen remains unidentified.

Whole-study results and caveats: Mostly white British, mostly female donors; authors suggested clonal diversity may be underestimated. Spike-specific TCR repertoires showed rising breadth and depth after two AZD1222 doses. CD4 TCRs associated with vaccination spanned spike, dominating at 160-218 and 743-854.

The V segment lost 3 bases and the J segment 6 bases; nucleotides outside the gene matches: 4. This CDR3 has 15 residues. The germline V gene encodes CDR1 KGHDR and CDR2 SFDVKD. The sample consisted of peripheral blood, taken 28 days after the second AZD1222 dose. The chain links TRBV24-1 to TRBJ2-1; TRBD2 matches at 10 bases. The sequence came from an adult who received the AZD1222 COVID-19 vaccine. CDR3 residues: CATSDPGLAPNEQFF. As DNA, the CDR3 is TGTGCCACCAGTGATCCGGGACTAGCGCCCAATGAGCAGTTCTTC.